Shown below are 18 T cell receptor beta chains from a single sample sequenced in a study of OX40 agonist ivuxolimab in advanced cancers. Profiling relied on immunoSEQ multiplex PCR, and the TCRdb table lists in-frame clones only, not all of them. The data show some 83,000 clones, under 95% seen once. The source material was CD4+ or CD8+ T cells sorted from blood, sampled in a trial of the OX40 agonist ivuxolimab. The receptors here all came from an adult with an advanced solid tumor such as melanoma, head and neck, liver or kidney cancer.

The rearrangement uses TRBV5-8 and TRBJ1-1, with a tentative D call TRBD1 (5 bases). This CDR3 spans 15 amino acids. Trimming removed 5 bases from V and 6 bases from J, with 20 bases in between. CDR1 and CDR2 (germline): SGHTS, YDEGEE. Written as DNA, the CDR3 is TGTGCCAGCAGGCTCTCACCGGGGGGTGCTTCTGAAGCTTTCTTT. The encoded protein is CASRLSPGGASEAFF. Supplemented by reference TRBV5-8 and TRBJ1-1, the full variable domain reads EAGVTQSPTHLIKTRGQQATLRCSPISGHTSVYWYQQALGLGLQFLLWYDEGEERNRGNFPPRFSGRQFPNYSSELNVNALELEDSALYLCASRLSPGGASEAFFGQGTRLTVV.

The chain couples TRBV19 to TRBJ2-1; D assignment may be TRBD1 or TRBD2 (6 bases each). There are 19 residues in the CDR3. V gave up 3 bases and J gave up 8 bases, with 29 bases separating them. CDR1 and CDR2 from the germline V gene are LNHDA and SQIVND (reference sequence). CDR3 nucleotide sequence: TGTGCCAGTAGTATTAGGTGGAGGGGGAAAGAGTCACGCATCCATGAGCAGTTCTTC. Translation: CASSIRWRGKESRIHEQFF.

CDR3 region: CASSRDSLGQPQHF. The DNA for the CDR3 is TGTGCCAGCAGCCGGGACAGCTTGGGGCAGCCCCAGCATTTT. V gene TRBV28 combines with J gene TRBJ1-5; 7 nucleotides match TRBD1. V was clipped by 6 bases and J by 7 bases; unmatched bases: 9. The length of the CDR3 is 14 residues. CDR1 is MDHEN and CDR2 is SYDVKM in the germline V gene.

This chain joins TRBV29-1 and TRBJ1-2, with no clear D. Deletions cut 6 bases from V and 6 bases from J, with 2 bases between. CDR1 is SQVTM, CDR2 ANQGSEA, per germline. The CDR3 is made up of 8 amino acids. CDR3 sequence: CSVDGYTF. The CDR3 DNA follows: TGCAGCGTGGATGGCTACACCTTC.

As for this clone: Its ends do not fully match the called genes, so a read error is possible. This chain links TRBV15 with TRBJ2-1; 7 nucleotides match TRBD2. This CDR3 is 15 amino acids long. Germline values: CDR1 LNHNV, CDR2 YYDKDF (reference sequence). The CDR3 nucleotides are TGTGCCACCAGCCGAGATCAACTAGCGCACAATGAGCAGTTCTTC. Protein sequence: CATSRDQLAHNEQFF. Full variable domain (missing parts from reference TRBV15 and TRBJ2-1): DAMVIQNPRYQVTQFGKPVTLSCSQTLNHNVMYWYQQKSSQAPKLLFHYYDKDFNNEADTPDNFQSRRPNTSFCFLDIRSPGLGDTAMYLCATSRDQLAHNEQFFGPGTRLTVL.

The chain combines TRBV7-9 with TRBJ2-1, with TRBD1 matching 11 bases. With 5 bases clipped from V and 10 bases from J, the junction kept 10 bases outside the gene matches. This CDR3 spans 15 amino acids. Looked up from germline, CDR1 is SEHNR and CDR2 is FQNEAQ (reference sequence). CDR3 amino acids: CASSPRTGGSVEQFF. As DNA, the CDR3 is TGTGCCAGCAGCCCCCGGACAGGGGGCTCGGTAGAGCAGTTCTTC.

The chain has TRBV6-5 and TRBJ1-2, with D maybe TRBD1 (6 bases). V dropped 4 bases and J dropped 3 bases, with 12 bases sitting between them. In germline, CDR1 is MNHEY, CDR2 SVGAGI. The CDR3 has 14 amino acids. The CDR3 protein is CASSSHGGHYGYTF. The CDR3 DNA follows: TGTGCCAGCAGTTCCCACGGGGGCCACTATGGCTACACCTTC.

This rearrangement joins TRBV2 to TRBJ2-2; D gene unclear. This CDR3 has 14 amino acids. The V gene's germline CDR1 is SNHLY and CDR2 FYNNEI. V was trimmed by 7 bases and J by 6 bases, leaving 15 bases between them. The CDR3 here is CASTMLLSSGELFF. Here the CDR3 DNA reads TGTGCCAGCACCATGCTACTCAGTTCCGGGGAGCTGTTTTTT. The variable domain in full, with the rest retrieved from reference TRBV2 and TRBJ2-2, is EPEVTQTPSHQVTQMGQEVILRCVPISNHLYFYWYRQILGQKVEFLVSFYNNEISEKSEIFDDQFSVERPDGSNFTLKIRSTKLEDSAMYFCASTMLLSSGELFFGEGSRLTVL.

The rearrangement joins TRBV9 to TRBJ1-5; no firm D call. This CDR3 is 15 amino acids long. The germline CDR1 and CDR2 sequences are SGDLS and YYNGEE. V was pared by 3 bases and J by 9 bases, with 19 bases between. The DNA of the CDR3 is TGTGCCAGCAGCGCGCGGGCTGGGCGGAGCGGGCCCCAGCATTTT. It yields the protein CASSARAGRSGPQHF.

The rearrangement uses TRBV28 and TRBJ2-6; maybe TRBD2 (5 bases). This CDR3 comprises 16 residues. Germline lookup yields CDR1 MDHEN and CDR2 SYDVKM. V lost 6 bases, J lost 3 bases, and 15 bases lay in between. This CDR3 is CASSNSGLGGANVLTF. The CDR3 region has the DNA TGTGCCAGCAGCAACTCGGGATTAGGTGGGGCCAACGTCCTGACTTTC.

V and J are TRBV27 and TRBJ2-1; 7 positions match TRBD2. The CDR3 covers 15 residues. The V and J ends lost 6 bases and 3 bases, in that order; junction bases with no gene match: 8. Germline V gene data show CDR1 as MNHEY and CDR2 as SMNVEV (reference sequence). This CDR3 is CASSESGAYYNEQFF. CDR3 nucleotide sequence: TGTGCCAGCAGCGAAAGCGGGGCATACTACAATGAGCAGTTCTTC.

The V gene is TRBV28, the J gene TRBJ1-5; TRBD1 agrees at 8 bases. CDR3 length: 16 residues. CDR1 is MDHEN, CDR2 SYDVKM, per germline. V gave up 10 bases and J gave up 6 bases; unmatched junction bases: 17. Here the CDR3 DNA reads TGTGCCATTTCGGACAGGGCCATTAAGTCACGTCAGCCCCAGCATTTT. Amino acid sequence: CAISDRAIKSRQPQHF.

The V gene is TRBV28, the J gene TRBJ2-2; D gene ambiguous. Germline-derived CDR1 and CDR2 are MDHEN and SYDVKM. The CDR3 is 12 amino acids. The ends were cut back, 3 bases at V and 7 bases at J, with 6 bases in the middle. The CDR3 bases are TGTGCCAGCAGTTTTTTGAGCGGGGAGCTGTTTTTT. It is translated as CASSFLSGELFF.

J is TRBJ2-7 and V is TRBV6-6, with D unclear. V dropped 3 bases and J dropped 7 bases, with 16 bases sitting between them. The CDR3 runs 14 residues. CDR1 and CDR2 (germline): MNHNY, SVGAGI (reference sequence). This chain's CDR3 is CASSYSMIGMEQYV. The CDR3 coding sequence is TGTGCCAGCAGTTATAGTATGATAGGAATGGAGCAGTACGTC.

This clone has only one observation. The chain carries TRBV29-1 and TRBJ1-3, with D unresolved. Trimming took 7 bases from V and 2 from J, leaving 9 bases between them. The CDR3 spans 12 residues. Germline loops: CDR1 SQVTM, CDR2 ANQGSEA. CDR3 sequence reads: CSALTTGNTIYF. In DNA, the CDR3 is TGCAGCGCCTTAACGACTGGAAACACCATATATTTT.

The CDR3 region is CASSPGTGGSPLHF. The DNA for the CDR3 is TGTGCCAGCAGCCCAGGGACAGGTGGTTCACCCCTCCACTTT. V is TRBV16 and J is TRBJ1-6; 8 bases match TRBD1. CDR1 is KGHSY and CDR2 is FQNENV in the germline V gene. The CDR3 is made up of 14 amino acids. Trimming took 4 bases from V and 9 from J; bases not matched to a gene: 5.

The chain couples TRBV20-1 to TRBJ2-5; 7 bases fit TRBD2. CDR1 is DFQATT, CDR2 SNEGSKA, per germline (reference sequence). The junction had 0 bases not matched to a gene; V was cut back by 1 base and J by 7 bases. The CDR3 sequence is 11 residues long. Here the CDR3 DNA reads TGCAGTGCTAGAGGGGAGGGGACCCAGTACTTC. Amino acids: CSARGEGTQYF.

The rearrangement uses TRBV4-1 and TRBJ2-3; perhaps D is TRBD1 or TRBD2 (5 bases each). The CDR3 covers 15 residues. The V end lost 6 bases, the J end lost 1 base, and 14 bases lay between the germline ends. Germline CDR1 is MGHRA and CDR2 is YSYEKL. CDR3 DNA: TGCGCCAGCAGTTTTCAGGGACCACGCACAGATACGCAGTATTTT. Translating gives CASSFQGPRTDTQYF.